A single sample is the source of the 10 T cell receptor beta chains below, sequenced in a study of cytomegalovirus exposure and HLA in healthy donors. In the PCR, 60 Vbeta and 13 Jbeta primers were used. Produced via immunoSEQ multiplex PCR; TCRdb's table is partial and in-frame only. The sample shows under 110,000 clones, around 85% of them seen only once. The sample was PBMCs. The receptors were sampled from a man between 60 and 70 years old in good health and CMV-seronegative.

The V and J genes are TRBV7-2 and TRBJ2-1, with D maybe TRBD2 (6 bases). The CDR3 runs 14 residues. The germline V gene encodes CDR1 SGHTA and CDR2 FQGNSA. V gave up 5 bases and J gave up 8 bases, with 16 bases separating them. The CDR3 here is CASSPEGRRYEQFF. Here the CDR3 DNA reads TGTGCCAGCAGCCCTGAAGGGAGGAGGTATGAGCAGTTCTTC.

V usage is TRBV7-2 and J usage is TRBJ1-2; 7 nucleotides align to TRBD1. CDR3 length: 13 amino acids. The junction had 2 bases not matched to a gene; V was cut back by 1 base and J by 6 bases. CDR1 SGHTA and CDR2 FQGNSA come from the germline V gene. CDR3 sequence (DNA): TGTGCCAGCAGCTTAGGACAGGGTGATGGCTACACCTTC. Protein sequence: CASSLGQGDGYTF. Based on the CDR3 plus reference TRBV7-2 and TRBJ1-2, the full variable domain is GAGVSQSPSNKVTEKGKDVELRCDPISGHTALYWYRQSLGQGLEFLIYFQGNSAPDKSGLPSDRFSAERTGGSVSTLTIQRTQQEDSAVYLCASSLGQGDGYTFGSGTRLTVV.

The V gene is TRBV2, the J gene TRBJ2-3; 11 nucleotides align to TRBD2. Germline V lookup: CDR1 SNHLY, CDR2 FYNNEI. After removal of 2 bases from V and 6 bases from J, the junction contained 16 bases not matched to a gene. This CDR3 is built from 19 residues. Here the CDR3 reads CASSERLKSVAGGFDTQYF. The DNA for the CDR3 is TGTGCCAGCAGTGAAAGGTTAAAGTCGGTAGCGGGGGGGTTCGATACGCAGTATTTT.

In its sample, this clone was seen a few times. The CDR3 loop reads CASSGALAATIYF. DNA for the CDR3: TGTGCCAGCAGCGGCGCTTTAGCCGCCACCATATATTTT. This chain connects TRBV7-9 to TRBJ1-3; D ambiguous. Germline V lookup: CDR1 SEHNR, CDR2 FQNEAQ (reference sequence). There are 13 residues in the CDR3. Trimming left V 5 bases short and J 9 bases short, with 14 bases between.

The chain is built from TRBV11-2 and TRBJ1-3, with a weak D call TRBD1 (6 bases). The CDR3 consists of 16 residues. Germline CDR1 and CDR2: SGHAT and FQNNGV. Trimming stripped 0 bases from V and 4 bases from J, with 13 bases between. The CDR3 reads CASSLDSGGLGNTIYF. The CDR3 bases are TGTGCCAGCAGCTTAGATTCCGGGGGGCTAGGAAACACCATATATTTT.

V gene TRBV29-1 combines with J gene TRBJ1-1; tentative D call: TRBD1 (5 bases). The germline gives CDR1 SQVTM, CDR2 ANQGSEA. Trimming left V 5 bases short and J 3 bases short, with 16 bases between. The CDR3 loop spans 14 amino acids. This CDR3 is CSVQPGMADTEAFF. The DNA for the CDR3 is TGCAGCGTTCAACCAGGGATGGCGGACACTGAAGCTTTCTTT.

The genes are TRBV5-4 and TRBJ2-7; TRBD1 matches 7 bases. CDR3 length: 15 amino acids. Trimming removed 0 bases from V and 3 bases from J; junction bases left unmatched: 6. Looked up from germline, CDR1 is SGHNT and CDR2 is YYREEE (reference sequence). The DNA of the CDR3 is TGTGCCAGCAGCTTGGCGGTTACAGGGGTCTACGAGCAGTACTTC. Encoded protein: CASSLAVTGVYEQYF.

The DNA for the CDR3 is TGTGCCTCGACGACAGGGGGGAACACTGAAGCTTTCTTT. Residues: CASTTGGNTEAFF. The chain uses TRBV19 and TRBJ1-1, with TRBD1 matching over 9 bases. This CDR3 region has 13 residues. The germline V gene encodes CDR1 LNHDA and CDR2 SQIVND (reference sequence). V was pared by 11 bases and J by 1 base, with 5 bases of the junction left unmatched.

This clone was counted only a few times. The CDR3 sequence is CASSFSTNVLTF. The DNA for the CDR3 is TGTGCCAGCAGCTTTAGTACCAACGTCCTGACTTTC. The chain recombines TRBV5-6 with TRBJ2-6; no clear D gene. The V gene's germline CDR1 is SGHDT and CDR2 YYEEEE. V gave up 2 bases and J gave up 8 bases, with 5 bases separating them. The CDR3 spans 12 residues.

The genes are TRBV6-5 and TRBJ2-7, with D perhaps matching TRBD2 (5 bases). Per the germline V gene, CDR1 is MNHEY and CDR2 is SVGAGI. The CDR3 covers 15 residues. V lost 2 bases, J lost 3 bases, and 14 bases lay in between. CDR3 DNA sequence: TGTGCCAGCAGTTACATTCCGGGATCCTACTACGAGCAGTACTTC. This encodes CASSYIPGSYYEQYF.